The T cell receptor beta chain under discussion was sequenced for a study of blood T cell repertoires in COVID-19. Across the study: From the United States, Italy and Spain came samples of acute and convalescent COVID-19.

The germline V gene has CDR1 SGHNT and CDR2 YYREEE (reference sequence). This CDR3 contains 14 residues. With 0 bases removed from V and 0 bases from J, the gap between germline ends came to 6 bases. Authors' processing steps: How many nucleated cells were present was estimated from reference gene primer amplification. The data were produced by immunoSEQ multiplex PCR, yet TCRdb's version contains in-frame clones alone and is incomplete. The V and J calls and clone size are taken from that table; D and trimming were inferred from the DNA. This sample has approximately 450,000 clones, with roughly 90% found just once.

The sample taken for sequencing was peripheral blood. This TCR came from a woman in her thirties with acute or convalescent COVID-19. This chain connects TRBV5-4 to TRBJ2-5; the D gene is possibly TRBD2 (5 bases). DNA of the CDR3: TGTGCCAGCAGCTTGGGAGGGTACCAAGAGACCCAGTACTTC. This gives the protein CASSLGGYQETQYF.